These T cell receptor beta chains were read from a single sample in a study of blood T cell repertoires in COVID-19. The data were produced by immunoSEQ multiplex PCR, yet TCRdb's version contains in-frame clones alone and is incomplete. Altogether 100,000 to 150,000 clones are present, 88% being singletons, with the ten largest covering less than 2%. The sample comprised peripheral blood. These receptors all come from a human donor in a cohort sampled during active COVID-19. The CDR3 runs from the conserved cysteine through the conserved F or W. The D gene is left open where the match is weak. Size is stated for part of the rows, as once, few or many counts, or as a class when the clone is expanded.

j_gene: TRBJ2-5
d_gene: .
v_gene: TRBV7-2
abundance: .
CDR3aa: CASSPEMAQETQYF
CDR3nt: TGTGCCAGCAGCCCCGAAATGGCACAAGAGACCCAGTACTTC

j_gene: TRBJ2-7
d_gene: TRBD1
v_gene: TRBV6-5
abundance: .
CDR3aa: CASSTPWTGGDEQYF
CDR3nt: TGTGCCAGCAGTACGCCCTGGACAGGGGGCGACGAGCAGTACTTC

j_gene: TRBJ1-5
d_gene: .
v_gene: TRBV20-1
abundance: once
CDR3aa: CSASGLRVEVNQPQHF
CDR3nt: TGCAGTGCTAGTGGTCTCAGGGTTGAGGTCAATCAGCCCCAGCATTTT

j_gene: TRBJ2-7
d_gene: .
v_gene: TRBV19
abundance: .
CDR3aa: CASTQEEGLSYEQYF
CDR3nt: TGTGCCAGTACCCAGGAGGAGGGACTGTCCTACGAGCAGTACTTC

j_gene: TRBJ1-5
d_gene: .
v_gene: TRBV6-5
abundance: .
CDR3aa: CASSLGGEPQHF
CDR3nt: TGTGCCAGCAGCTTAGGGGGAGAGCCCCAGCATTTT

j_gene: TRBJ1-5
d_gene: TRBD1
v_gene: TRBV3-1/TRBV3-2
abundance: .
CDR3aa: CASSHDRAGPQHF
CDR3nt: TGTGCCAGCAGCCATGACAGGGCGGGGCCCCAGCATTTT

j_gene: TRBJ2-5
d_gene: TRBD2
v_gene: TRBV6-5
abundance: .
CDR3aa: CASSYMVASGTQYF
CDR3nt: TGTGCCAGCAGTTATATGGTCGCTAGCGGGACCCAGTACTTC

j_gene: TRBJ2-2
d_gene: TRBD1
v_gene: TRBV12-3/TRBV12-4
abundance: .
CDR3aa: CATGTGNTGELFF
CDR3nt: TGTGCCACCGGGACAGGGAACACCGGGGAGCTGTTTTTT

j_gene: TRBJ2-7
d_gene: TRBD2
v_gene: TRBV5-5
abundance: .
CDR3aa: CASSLIAGGVYEQYF
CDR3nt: TGTGCCAGCAGCTTGATAGCGGGAGGAGTATACGAGCAGTACTTC

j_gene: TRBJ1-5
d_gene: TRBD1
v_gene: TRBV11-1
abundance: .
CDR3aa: CASSNTYRGNQPQHF
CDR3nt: TGTGCCAGCAGCAACACCTACAGGGGGAATCAGCCCCAGCATTTT

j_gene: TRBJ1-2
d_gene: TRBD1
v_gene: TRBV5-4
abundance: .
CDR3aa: CASSSDREYGYTF
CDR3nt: TGTGCCAGCAGCTCGGACAGGGAGTATGGCTACACCTTC

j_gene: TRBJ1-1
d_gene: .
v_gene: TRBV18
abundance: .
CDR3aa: CASSPRGGGVLNTEAFF
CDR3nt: TGTGCCAGCTCACCACGGGGAGGCGGGGTCCTGAACACTGAAGCTTTCTTT

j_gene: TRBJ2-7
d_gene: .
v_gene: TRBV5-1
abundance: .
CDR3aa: CASSLSIPGSYEQYF
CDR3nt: TGCGCCAGCAGCTTGAGTATTCCCGGGAGCTACGAGCAGTACTTC

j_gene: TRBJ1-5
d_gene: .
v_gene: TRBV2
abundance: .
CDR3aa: CASREQVSNQPQHF
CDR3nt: TGTGCCAGCAGAGAACAGGTTAGCAATCAGCCCCAGCATTTT

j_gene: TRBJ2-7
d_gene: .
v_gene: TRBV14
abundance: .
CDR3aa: CASSQVLAGLREQYF
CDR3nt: TGTGCCAGCAGCCAAGTCTTGGCAGGGTTGAGGGAGCAGTACTTC

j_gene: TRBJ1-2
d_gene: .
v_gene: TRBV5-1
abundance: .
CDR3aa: CASSWDTSSYGYTF
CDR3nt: TGCGCCAGCAGCTGGGACACCAGCTCCTATGGCTACACCTTC

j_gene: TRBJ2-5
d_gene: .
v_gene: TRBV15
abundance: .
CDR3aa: CATSSGAGPQETQYF
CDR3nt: TGTGCCACCAGCAGTGGTGCGGGGCCCCAAGAGACCCAGTACTTC

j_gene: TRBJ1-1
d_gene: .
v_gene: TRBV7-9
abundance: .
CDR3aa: CASSLSGGQAFF
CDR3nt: TGTGCCAGCAGCTTGTCGGGGGGCCAAGCTTTCTTT

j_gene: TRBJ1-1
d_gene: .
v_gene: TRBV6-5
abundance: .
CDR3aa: CASSTGPRNTEAFF
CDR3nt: TGTGCCAGCAGTACAGGGCCCCGGAACACTGAAGCTTTCTTT

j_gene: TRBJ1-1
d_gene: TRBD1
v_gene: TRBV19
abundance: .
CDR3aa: CASSMPPTGENTEAFF
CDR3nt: TGTGCCAGTAGTATGCCCCCGACAGGGGAGAACACTGAAGCTTTCTTT

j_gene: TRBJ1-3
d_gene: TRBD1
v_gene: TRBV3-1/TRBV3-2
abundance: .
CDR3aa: CASQTGTGGTIYF
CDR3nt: TGTGCCAGCCAAACCGGGACAGGGGGCACCATATATTTT

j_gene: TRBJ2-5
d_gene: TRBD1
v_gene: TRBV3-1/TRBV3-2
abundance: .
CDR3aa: CASSPYRGKTQYF
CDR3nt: TGTGCCAGCAGCCCCTACAGGGGCAAGACCCAGTACTTC

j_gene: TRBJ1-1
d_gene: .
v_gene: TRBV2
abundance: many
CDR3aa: CASSELSGNSEAFF
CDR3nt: TGTGCCAGCAGTGAACTTAGCGGGAACTCTGAAGCTTTCTTT

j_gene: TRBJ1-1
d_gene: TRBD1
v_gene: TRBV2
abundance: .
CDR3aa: CASSWTGVGNTEAFF
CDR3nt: TGTGCCAGCAGTTGGACAGGGGTGGGGAACACTGAAGCTTTCTTT

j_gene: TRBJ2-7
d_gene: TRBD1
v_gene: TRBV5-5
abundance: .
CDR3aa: CASSLAGTGTYEQYF
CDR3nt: TGTGCCAGCAGCTTGGCTGGGACAGGGACCTACGAGCAGTACTTC

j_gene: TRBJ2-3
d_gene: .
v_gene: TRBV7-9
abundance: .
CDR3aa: CASSPIRDSATIEYF
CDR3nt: TGTGCCAGCAGCCCGATCCGGGACTCCGCAACAATAGAGTATTTT

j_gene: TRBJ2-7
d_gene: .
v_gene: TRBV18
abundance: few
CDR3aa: CASSPVSSSDEQYF
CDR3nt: TGTGCCAGCTCACCGGTCTCAAGTTCGGACGAGCAGTACTTC

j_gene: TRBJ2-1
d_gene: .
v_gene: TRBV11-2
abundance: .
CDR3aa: CASSLLGGRGGYNEQFF
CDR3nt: TGTGCCAGCAGCCTCTTGGGGGGACGTGGGGGCTACAATGAGCAGTTCTTC

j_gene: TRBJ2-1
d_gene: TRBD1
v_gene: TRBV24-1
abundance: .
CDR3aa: CATSDPPRQGAYPEQFF
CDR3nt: TGTGCCACCAGTGATCCCCCGCGACAGGGGGCGTACCCTGAGCAGTTCTTC

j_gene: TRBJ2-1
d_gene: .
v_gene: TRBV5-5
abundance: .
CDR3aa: CASSAHGSKRYNEQFF
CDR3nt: TGTGCCAGCAGCGCCCACGGGAGTAAGAGATACAATGAGCAGTTCTTC

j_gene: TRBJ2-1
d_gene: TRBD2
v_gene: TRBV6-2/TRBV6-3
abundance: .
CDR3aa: CASSPSGISVGFF
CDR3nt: TGTGCCAGCAGCCCGAGCGGGATTAGTGTCGGGTTCTTC

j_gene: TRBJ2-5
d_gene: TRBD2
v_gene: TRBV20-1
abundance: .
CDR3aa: CSASLVGVSGRSAETQYF
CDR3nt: TGCAGTGCTAGTTTGGTTGGCGTTAGCGGGAGGTCGGCGGAGACCCAGTACTTC

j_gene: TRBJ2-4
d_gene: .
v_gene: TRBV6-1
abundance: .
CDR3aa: CASSEVRDSRPLQYF
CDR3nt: TGTGCCAGCAGTGAAGTGCGGGACAGTCGTCCCCTTCAGTACTTC

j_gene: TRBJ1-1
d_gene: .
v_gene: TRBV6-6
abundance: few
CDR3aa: CASTPPGGNTEAFF
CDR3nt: TGTGCCAGCACCCCACCGGGGGGGAACACTGAAGCTTTCTTT

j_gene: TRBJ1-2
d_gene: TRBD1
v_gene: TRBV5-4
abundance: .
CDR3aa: CAFLPTPGGYGYTF
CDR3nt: TGTGCCTTTCTTCCTACGCCAGGGGGCTATGGCTACACCTTC

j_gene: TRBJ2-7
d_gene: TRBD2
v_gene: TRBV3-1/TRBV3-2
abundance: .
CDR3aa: CASSLSGGAYEQYF
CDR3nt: TGTGCCAGCAGCCTTAGCGGGGGAGCTTACGAGCAGTACTTC

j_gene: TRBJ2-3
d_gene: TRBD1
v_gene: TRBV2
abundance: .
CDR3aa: CASSEALTGADTQYF
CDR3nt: TGTGCCAGCAGTGAAGCTCTGACAGGGGCAGATACGCAGTATTTT

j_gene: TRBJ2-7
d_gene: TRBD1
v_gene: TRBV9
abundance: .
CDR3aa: CASSASGTGVEQYF
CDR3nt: TGTGCCAGCAGCGCCTCCGGGACAGGGGTCGAGCAGTACTTC

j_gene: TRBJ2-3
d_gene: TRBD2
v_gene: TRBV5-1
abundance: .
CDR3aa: CASSLAFASGRTDTQYF
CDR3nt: TGCGCCAGCAGCTTGGCATTTGCTAGCGGGCGCACAGATACGCAGTATTTT

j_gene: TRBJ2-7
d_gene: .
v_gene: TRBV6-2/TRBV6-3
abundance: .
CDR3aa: CASSQPRVVAYEQYF
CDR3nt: TGTGCCAGCAGTCAGCCCAGGGTGGTCGCCTACGAGCAGTACTTC

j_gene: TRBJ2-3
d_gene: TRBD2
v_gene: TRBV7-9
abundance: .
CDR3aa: CASRMSGTSGAKGGDTQYF
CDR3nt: TGTGCCAGCAGGATGTCCGGGACTAGCGGGGCGAAAGGGGGAGATACGCAGTATTTT

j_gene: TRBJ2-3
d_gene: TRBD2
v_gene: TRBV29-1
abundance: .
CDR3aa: CSVEVPGTSEDTQYF
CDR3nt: TGCAGCGTTGAAGTACCCGGGACTAGCGAAGATACGCAGTATTTT

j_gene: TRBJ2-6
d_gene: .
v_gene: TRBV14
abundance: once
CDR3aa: CASSQVWGGGANVLTF
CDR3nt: TGTGCCAGCAGCCAAGTGTGGGGAGGTGGGGCCAACGTCCTGACTTTC

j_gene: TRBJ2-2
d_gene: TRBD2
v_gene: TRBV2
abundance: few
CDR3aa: CASSEVLAGPTGELFF
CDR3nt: TGTGCCAGCAGTGAGGTACTAGCGGGACCGACGGGGGAGCTGTTTTTT